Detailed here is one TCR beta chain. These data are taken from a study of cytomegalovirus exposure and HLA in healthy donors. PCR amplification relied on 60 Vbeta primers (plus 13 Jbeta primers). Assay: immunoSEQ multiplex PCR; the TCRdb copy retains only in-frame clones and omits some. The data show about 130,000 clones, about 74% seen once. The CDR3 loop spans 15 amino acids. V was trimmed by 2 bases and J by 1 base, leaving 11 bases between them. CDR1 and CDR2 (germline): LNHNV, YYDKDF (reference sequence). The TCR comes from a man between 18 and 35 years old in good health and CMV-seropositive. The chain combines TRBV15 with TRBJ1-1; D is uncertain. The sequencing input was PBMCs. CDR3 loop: CATSRPGEGNTEAFF. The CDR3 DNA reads TGTGCCACCAGCAGACCGGGAGAAGGGAACACTGAAGCTTTCTTT.